The present T cell receptor beta chain was sequenced within a study of cytomegalovirus exposure and HLA in healthy donors. Across the whole study: It was reported in a later analysis that the approximately 120 validation repertoires used the same platform as the 666 first-cohort repertoires.

The table lists this clone with a count of one. The antigen remains undetermined. The table came from immunoSEQ multiplex PCR; TCRdb's copy has only in-frame clones and leaves some out. The sample shows hundreds of thousands of clones, approximately 90% of them seen only once. Germline V CDR1 and CDR2: SGHDT, YYEEEE. Trimming removed 6 bases at V and 5 bases at J, with 14 bases between. The CDR3 is made up of 13 amino acids. Points from the study as a whole: The listing of 150 to 200 TCR beta chains classed them as cytomegalovirus-associated. Rarity characterized most TCR sequences, yet some public TCRs appeared in many donors. The finding came from a later analysis; first-cohort TCR clusters tended to co-occur in the 130 or so validation repertoires.

The chain joins TRBV5-6 to TRBJ2-5, with unresolved D. Sequencing was done on a sample of PBMCs. The TCR sequence derives from a woman aged 18-30 years in good health and CMV-seronegative. This CDR3 reads CASTRLAAETQYF. CDR3 coding DNA: TGTGCCAGCACCCGGTTGGCGGCGGAGACCCAGTACTTC.